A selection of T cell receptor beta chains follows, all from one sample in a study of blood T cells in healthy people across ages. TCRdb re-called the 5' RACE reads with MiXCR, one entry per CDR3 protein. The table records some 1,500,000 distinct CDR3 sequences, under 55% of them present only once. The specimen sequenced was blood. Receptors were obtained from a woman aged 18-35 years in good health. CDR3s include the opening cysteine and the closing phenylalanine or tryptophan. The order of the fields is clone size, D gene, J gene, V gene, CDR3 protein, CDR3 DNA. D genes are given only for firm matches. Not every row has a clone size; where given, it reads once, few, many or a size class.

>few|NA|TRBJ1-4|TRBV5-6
CASSRLNEKLFF
TGTGCCAGCAGCCGCCTGAATGAAAAACTGTTTTTT
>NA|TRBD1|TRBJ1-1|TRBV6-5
CASGPPDRANTEAFF
TGTGCCAGCGGACCACCGGACAGGGCGAACACTGAAGCTTTCTTT
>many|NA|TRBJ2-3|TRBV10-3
CAIADEGGTQYF
TGTGCCATCGCGGATGAAGGCGGTACGCAGTATTTT
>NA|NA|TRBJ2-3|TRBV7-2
CASSLATALGTQYF
TGTGCCAGCAGCTTAGCGACAGCGCTGGGTACGCAGTATTTT
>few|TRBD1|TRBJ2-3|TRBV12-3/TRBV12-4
CASRNYRGRWDTQYF
TGTGCCAGCAGAAACTACAGGGGCAGGTGGGATACGCAGTATTTT
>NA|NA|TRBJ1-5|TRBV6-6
CASSYSMTDNTPHF
TGTGCCAGCAGTTACTCGATGACAGACAATACCCCGCATTTT
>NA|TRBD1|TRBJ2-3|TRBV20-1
CSARGTGSSTDAQYF
TGCAGTGCTAGGGGGACAGGCTCTAGCACAGATGCGCAGTATTTT
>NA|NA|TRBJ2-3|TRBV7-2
CASSEGPRDTQYF
TGTGCCAGCAGCGAGGGGCCGAGGGATACGCAGTATTTT
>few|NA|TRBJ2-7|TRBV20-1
CSARGVAVPYSYEQYF
TGCAGTGCTAGAGGGGTAGCGGTACCTTACTCCTACGAGCAGTACTTC
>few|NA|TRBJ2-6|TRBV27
CASNSPSSGANVLTF
TGTGCCAGCAACAGCCCTAGCTCTGGGGCCAACGTCCTGACTTTC
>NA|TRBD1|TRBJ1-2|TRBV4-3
CASSQHTGELFGYTF
TGCGCCAGCAGCCAGCATACAGGGGAATTGTTTGGCTACACCTTC
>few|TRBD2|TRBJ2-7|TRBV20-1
CSASPSGKVYEQYF
TGCAGTGCTAGTCCTAGCGGGAAGGTTTACGAGCAGTACTTC
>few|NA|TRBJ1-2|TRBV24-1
CATSDEGSGYTF
TGTGCCACCAGTGACGAAGGGAGCGGCTACACCTTC
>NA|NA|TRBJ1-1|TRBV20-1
CSAIRGRTEAFF
TGCAGTGCTATACGAGGGAGGACTGAAGCTTTCTTT
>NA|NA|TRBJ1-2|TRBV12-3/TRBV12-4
CASSSGHFYGYTF
TGTGCCAGCAGCTCCGGACACTTCTATGGCTACACCTTC
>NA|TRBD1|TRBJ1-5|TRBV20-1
CSAGDREAQTQHF
TGCAGTGCTGGGGACAGGGAGGCTCAGACCCAGCATTTT
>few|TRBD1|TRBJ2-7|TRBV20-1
CSAGPRQGSYEQYF
TGCAGTGCTGGGCCCCGACAGGGGTCCTACGAGCAGTACTTC
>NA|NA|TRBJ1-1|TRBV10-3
CATSESERTNTEAFF
TGTGCCACCAGTGAGTCAGAACGAACAAACACTGAAGCTTTCTTT
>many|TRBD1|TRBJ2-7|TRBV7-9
CASSWDRGNYEQYF
TGTGCCAGCAGCTGGGACAGGGGTAACTACGAGCAGTACTTC
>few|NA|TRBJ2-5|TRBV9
CASSSGPSNTQETQYF
TGTGCCAGCAGCTCCGGGCCTTCAAATACCCAAGAGACCCAGTACTTC
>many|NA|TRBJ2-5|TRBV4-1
CASSLLEMQETQYF
TGCGCCAGCAGCCTACTAGAAATGCAAGAGACCCAGTACTTC
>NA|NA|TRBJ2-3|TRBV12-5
CASADVLTSSTDTQYF
TGTGCTAGTGCCGACGTCCTAACCTCTAGCACAGATACGCAGTATTTT
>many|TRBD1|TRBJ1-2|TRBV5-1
CASSSGGFNYGYTF
TGCGCCAGCAGCTCAGGGGGCTTTAACTATGGCTACACCTTC
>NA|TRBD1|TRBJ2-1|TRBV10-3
CAISASGTGDKTQFF
TGTGCCATCAGTGCCTCCGGGACAGGGGATAAGACCCAGTTCTTC
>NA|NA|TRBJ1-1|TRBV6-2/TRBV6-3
CASRALSRGPNTEAFF
TGTGCCAGCCGTGCTCTTTCGCGAGGTCCGAACACTGAAGCTTTCTTT
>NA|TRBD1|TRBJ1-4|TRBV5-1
CASSRGTEKLIF
TGCGCCAGCAGCCGCGGGACAGAAAAACTGATTTTT
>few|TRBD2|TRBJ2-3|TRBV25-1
CASRGFGAGDGTDTQYF
TGTGCCAGCAGGGGGTTCGGGGCGGGAGATGGAACAGATACGCAGTATTTT
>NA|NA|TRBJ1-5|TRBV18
CTSSYGGNNQPQHF
TGTACCAGCTCCTATGGAGGGAACAATCAGCCCCAGCATTTT
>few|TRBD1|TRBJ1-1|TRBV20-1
CSARQGARMNTEAFF
TGCAGTGCTAGACAGGGGGCCCGGATGAACACTGAAGCTTTCTTT
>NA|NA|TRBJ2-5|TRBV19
CASKASLLETQYF
TGTGCCAGTAAAGCTAGCCTGCTGGAGACCCAGTACTTC
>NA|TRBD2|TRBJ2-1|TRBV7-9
CASSGIAGGINEQFF
TGTGCCAGCAGCGGTATAGCGGGGGGAATTAATGAGCAGTTCTTC
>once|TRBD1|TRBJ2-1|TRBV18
CTSSPFLSGTGGYNEQFF
TGTACCAGCTCACCATTTCTATCCGGGACAGGGGGCTACAATGAGCAGTTCTTC
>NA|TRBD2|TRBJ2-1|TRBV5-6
CASTTPTSVGYNEQFF
TGTGCCAGCACTACCCCGACTAGCGTGGGATACAATGAGCAGTTCTTC
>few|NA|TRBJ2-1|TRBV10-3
CAISEPGPQETQFF
TGTGCCATCAGTGAACCAGGGCCACAAGAGACCCAGTTCTTC
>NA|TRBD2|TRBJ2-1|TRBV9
CASSVWSSGGAREVEQFF
TGTGCCAGCAGCGTATGGTCTAGCGGGGGGGCTCGGGAGGTTGAGCAGTTCTTC
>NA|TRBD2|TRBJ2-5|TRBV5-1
CASSEWEGRVETQYF
TGCGCCAGCAGCGAGTGGGAGGGCCGAGTTGAGACCCAGTACTTC
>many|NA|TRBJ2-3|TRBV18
CASSPVSTDTQYF
TGTGCCAGCTCACCTGTTAGTACAGATACGCAGTATTTT
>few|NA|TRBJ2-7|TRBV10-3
CAISEGLLVEQYF
TGTGCCATCAGTGAGGGACTCTTAGTGGAGCAGTACTTC
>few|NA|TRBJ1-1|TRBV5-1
CANSYGSEAFF
TGCGCCAACAGCTATGGATCTGAAGCTTTCTTT
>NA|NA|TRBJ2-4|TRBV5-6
CASSFRADLAKNFQYF
TGTGCCAGCAGCTTTCGAGCGGATCTAGCCAAAAACTTTCAGTACTTC
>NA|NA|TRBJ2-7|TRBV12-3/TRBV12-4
CASSFRRILRQDEQYF
TGTGCCAGCAGCTTTAGGAGAATCTTAAGACAGGATGAGCAGTACTTC
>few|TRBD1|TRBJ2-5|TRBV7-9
CASSETGGEQYF
TGTGCCAGCAGCGAGACAGGGGGTGAGCAGTACTTC
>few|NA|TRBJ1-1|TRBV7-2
CASSTRDISFQGAFF
TGTGCCAGCAGCACCCGGGACATTTCTTTTCAGGGAGCTTTCTTT
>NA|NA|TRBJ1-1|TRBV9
CASSAPELGPNTEAFF
TGTGCCAGCAGCGCACCTGAATTGGGCCCCAACACTGAAGCTTTCTTT
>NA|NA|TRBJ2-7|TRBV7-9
CASSPNIEQYF
TGTGCCAGCAGCCCTAACATCGAGCAGTACTTC
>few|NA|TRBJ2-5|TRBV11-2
CASSLELLQETQYF
TGTGCCAGCAGCTTAGAACTGCTCCAAGAGACCCAGTACTTC
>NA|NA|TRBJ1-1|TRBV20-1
CSAMEGRNTEAFF
TGCAGTGCTATGGAGGGGCGGAACACTGAAGCTTTCTTT
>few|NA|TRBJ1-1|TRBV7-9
CASRGAVNTEAFF
TGTGCCAGCAGAGGGGCGGTGAACACTGAAGCTTTCTTT